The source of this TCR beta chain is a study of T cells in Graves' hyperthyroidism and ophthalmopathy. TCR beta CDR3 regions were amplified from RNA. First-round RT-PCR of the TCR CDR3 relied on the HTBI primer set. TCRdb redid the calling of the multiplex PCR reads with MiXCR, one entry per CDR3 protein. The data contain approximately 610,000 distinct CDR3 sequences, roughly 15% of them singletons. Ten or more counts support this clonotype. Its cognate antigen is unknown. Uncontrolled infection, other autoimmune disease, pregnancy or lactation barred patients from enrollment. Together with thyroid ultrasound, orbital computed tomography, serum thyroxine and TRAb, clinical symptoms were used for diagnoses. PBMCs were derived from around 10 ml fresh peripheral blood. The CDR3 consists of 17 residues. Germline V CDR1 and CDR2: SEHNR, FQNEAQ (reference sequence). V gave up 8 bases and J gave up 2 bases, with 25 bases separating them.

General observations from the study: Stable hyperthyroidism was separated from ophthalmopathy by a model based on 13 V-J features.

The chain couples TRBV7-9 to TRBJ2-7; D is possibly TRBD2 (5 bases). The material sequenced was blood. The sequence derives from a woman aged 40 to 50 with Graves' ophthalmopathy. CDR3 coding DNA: TGTGCCAGCTCCCCTACCGCATCCGAGGGCCGAACCTACGAGCAGTACTTC. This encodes CASSPTASEGRTYEQYF. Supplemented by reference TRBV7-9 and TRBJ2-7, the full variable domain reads DTGVSQNPRHKITKRGQNVTFRCDPISEHNRLYWYRQTLGQGPEFLTYFQNEAQLEKSRLLSDRFSAERPKGSFSTLEIQRTEQGDSAMYLCASSPTASEGRTYEQYFGPGTRLTVT.